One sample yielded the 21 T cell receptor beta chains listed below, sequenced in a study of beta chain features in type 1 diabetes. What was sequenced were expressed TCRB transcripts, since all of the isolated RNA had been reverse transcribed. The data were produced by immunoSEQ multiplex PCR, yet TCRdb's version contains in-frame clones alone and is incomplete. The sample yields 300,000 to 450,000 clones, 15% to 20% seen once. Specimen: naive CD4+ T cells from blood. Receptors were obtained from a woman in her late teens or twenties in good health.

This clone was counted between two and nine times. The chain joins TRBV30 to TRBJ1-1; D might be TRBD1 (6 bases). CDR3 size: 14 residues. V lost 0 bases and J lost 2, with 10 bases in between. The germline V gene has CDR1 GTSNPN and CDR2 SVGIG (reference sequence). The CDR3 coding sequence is TGTGCCTGGAGTGTAAGGACAGTAAACACTGAAGCTTTCTTT. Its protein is CAWSVRTVNTEAFF.

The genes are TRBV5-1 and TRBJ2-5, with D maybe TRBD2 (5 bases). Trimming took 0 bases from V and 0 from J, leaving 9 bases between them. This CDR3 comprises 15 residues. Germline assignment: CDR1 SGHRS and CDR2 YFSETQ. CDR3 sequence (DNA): TGCGCCAGCAGCTTGGTAGGAGCGGACCAAGAGACCCAGTACTTC. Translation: CASSLVGADQETQYF. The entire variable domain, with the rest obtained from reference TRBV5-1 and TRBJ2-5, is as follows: KAGVTQTPRYLIKTRGQQVTLSCSPISGHRSVSWYQQTPGQGLQFLFEYFSETQRNKGNFPGRFSGRQFSNSRSEMNVSTLELGDSALYLCASSLVGADQETQYFGPGTRLLVL.

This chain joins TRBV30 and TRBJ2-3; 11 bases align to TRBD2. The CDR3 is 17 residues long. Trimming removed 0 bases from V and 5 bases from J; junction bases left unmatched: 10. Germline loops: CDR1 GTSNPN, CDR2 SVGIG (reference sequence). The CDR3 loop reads CAWSVRVLAGAVDTQYF. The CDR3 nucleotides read TGTGCCTGGAGTGTACGTGTACTAGCGGGAGCGGTAGATACGCAGTATTTT.

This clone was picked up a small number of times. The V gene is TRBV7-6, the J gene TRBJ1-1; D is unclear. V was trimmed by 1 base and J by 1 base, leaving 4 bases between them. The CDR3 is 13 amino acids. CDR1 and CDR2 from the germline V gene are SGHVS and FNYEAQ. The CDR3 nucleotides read TGTGCCAGCAGCTTAGGGCAGAACACTGAAGCTTTCTTT. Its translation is CASSLGQNTEAFF. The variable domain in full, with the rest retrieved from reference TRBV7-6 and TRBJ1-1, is GAGVSQSPRYKVTKRGQDVALRCDPISGHVSLYWYRQALGQGPEFLTYFNYEAQQDKSGLPNDRFSAERPEGSISTLTIQRTEQRDSAMYRCASSLGQNTEAFFGQGTRLTVV.

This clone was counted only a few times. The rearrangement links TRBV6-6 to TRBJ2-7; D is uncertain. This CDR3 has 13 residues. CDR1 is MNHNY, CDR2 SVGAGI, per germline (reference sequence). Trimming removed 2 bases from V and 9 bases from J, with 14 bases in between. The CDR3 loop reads CASSYDPRQGQYF. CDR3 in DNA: TGTGCCAGCAGTTACGACCCGCGGCAAGGGCAGTACTTC.

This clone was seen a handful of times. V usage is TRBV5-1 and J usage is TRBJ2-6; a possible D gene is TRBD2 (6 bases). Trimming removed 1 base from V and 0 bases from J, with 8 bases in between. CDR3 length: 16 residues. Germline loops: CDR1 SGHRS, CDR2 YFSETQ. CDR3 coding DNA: TGCGCCAGCAGCTTGCCGGGGGACTCTGGGGCCAACGTCCTGACTTTC. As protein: CASSLPGDSGANVLTF.

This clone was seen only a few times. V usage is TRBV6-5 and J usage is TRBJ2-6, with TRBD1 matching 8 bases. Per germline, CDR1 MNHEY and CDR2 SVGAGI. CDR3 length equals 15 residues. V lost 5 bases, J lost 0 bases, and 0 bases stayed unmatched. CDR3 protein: CASSTGGSGANVLTF. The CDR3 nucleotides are TGTGCCAGCAGTACAGGGGGCTCTGGGGCCAACGTCCTGACTTTC.

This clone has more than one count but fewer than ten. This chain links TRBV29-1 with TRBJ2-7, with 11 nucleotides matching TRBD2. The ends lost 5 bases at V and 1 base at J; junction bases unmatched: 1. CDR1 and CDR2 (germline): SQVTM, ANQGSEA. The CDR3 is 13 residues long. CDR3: CSVWTSGSYEQYF. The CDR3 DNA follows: TGCAGCGTTTGGACTAGCGGGTCCTACGAGCAGTACTTC.

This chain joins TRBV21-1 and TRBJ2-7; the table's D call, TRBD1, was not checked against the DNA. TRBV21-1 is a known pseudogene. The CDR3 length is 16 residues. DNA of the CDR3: TGTGCCAGCAGCAAAGGGGGGCCACCCCACTCCTACGAGCAGTACTTC. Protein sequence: CASSKGGPPHSYEQYF.

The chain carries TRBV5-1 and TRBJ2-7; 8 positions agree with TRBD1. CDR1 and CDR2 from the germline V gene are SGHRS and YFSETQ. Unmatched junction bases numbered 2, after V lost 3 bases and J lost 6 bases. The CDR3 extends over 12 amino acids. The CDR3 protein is CASSSTGGEQYF. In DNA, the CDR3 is TGCGCCAGCAGCTCTACAGGGGGCGAGCAGTACTTC.

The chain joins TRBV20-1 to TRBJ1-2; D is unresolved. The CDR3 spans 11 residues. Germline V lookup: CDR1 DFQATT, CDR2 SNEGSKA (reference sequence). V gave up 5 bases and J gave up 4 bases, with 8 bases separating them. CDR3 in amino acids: CSAFHSYGYTF. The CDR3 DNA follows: TGCAGTGCTTTCCACAGCTATGGCTACACCTTC.

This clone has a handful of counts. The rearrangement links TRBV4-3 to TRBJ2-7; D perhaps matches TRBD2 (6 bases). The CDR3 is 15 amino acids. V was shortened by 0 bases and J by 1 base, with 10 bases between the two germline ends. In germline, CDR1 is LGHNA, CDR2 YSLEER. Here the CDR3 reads CASSQEGGGSYEQYF. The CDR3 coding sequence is TGCGCCAGCAGCCAAGAGGGCGGAGGGTCCTACGAGCAGTACTTC.

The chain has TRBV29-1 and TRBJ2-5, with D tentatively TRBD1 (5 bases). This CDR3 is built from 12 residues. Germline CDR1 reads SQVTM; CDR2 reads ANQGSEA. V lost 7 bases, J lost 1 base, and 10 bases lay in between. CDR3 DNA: TGCAGCGCAGACAGTGCCCAAGAGACCCAGTACTTC. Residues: CSADSAQETQYF.

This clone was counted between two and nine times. Written as DNA, the CDR3 is TGTGCCTGGAGTCCCTCCCCACTAGCTAACAATGAGCAGTTCTTC. It is translated as CAWSPSPLANNEQFF. The chain joins TRBV30 to TRBJ2-1, with a possible D match to TRBD2 (6 bases). Per the germline V gene, CDR1 is GTSNPN and CDR2 is SVGIG (reference sequence). V shed 2 bases and J shed 5 bases, with 16 bases lying between them. This CDR3 has 15 residues.

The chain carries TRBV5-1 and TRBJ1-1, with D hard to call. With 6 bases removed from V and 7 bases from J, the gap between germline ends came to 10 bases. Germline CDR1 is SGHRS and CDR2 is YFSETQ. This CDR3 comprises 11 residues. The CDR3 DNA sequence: TGCGCCAGCATCGACTCAAGTGAAGCTTTCTTT. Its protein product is CASIDSSEAFF.

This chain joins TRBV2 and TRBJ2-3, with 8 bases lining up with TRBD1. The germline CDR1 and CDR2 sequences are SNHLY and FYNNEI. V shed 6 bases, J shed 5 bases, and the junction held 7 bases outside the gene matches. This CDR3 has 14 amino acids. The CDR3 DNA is TGTGCCAGCAGCCTACGCAGGGGGCGAGATACGCAGTATTTT. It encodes CASSLRRGRDTQYF.

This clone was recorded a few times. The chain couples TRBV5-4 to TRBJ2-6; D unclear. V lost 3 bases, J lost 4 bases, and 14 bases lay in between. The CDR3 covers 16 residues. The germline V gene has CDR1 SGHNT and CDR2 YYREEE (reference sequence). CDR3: CASSSLRGSGANVLTF. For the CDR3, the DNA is TGTGCCAGCAGCTCGCTTCGCGGCTCGGGGGCCAACGTCCTGACTTTC.

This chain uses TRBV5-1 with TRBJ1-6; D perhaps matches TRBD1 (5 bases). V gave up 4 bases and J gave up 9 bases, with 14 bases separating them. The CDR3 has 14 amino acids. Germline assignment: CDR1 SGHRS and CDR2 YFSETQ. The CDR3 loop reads CASSIGGTGSPLHF. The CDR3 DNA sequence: TGCGCCAGCAGCATCGGAGGGACTGGTTCACCCCTCCACTTT.

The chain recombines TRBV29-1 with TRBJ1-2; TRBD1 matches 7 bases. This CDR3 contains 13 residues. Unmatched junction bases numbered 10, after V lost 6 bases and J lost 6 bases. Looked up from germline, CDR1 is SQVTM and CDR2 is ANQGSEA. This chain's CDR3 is CSVSTDRANGYTF. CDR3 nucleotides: TGCAGCGTGTCAACCGACAGGGCCAATGGCTACACCTTC. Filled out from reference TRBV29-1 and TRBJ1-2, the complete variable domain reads SAVISQKPSRDICQRGTSLTIQCQVDSQVTMMFWYRQQPGQSLTLIATANQGSEATYESGFVIDKFPISRPNLTFSTLTVSNMSPEDSSIYLCSVSTDRANGYTFGSGTRLTVV.

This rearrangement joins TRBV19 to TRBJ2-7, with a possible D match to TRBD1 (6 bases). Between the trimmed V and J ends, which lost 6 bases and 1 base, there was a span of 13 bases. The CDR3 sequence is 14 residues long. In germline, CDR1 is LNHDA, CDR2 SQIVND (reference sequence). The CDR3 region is CASRPGHSSYEQYF. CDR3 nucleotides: TGTGCCAGTAGGCCGGGACATTCTTCCTACGAGCAGTACTTC.

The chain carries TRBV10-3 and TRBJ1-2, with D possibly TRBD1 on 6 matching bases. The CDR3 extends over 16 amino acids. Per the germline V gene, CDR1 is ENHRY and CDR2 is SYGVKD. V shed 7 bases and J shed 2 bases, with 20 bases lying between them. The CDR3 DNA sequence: TGTGCCATCAAAGGAGTACAGGGTCCCACAAACTATGGCTACACCTTC. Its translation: CAIKGVQGPTNYGYTF.